This T cell receptor (beta chain) was documented in a study of beta chain features in type 1 diabetes. Looking at the study overall: No age, gender or cell yield differences were seen between patients and healthy donors. Cells sorted and examined across all samples totaled around 110,000,000. Study results and limitations: People with Type 1 diabetes carried modestly yet significantly shorter TCRB CDR3s in all four CD4+ subsets. A cDNA-based sequencing approach could over-represent cells with high TCR expression.

This CDR3 is 15 amino acids long. In germline, CDR1 is MGHRA, CDR2 YSYEKL. Trimming shortened V by 3 bases and J by 0 bases, and 12 bases separated the two germline ends. The sample holds a few counts of this clone. Its specificity is not known. Of the isolated RNA, all was reverse transcribed, and so the sequenced material was expressed TCRB transcripts. Mean read depth for naive, central memory and regulatory T cell samples was approximately 3.57 million reads. The table came from immunoSEQ multiplex PCR; TCRdb's copy has only in-frame clones and leaves some out. The table shows about 700,000 clones, with around an eighth occurring only once.

The specimen sequenced was naive CD4+ T cells from blood. This clonotype originated in a man aged 18 to 29 with type 1 diabetes. The chain is built from TRBV4-1 and TRBJ2-7, with D tentatively TRBD2 (5 bases). This CDR3 reads CASSQADLLSYEQYF. CDR3 nucleotide sequence: TGCGCCAGCAGCCAGGCGGACTTGCTCTCCTACGAGCAGTACTTC.